This T cell receptor beta chain was obtained from a study of blood T cell repertoires in COVID-19. On the study more broadly: PBMCs, B-cell-depleted T cells, or T cells were the source of the cDNA or gDNA that made up the material.

Libraries were prepared by immunoSEQ multiplex PCR; TCRdb keeps only in-frame clonotypes and omits some of them. The sample consists of around 200,000 clones, just under 90% of them appearing once. The germline V gene encodes CDR1 SGHRS and CDR2 YFSETQ. CDR3 size: 16 residues. Losses at the gene ends were 4 bases for V and 2 bases for J; bases not matched to a gene: 8. Sequencing was done on a sample of peripheral blood. The rearrangement uses TRBV5-1 and TRBJ2-3, with TRBD2 identical over 9 bases. This TCR derives from a man in his sixties who had recovered from COVID-19. CDR3 DNA sequence: TGCGCCAGCAGCCCAGGACTAGCGAGTTACACAGATACGCAGTATTTT. This translates into CASSPGLASYTDTQYF.